These 30 T cell receptor beta chains came from one sample sequenced in a study of blood T cell repertoires in COVID-19. Only in-frame clones appear in the TCRdb table, and some are missing; sequencing was by immunoSEQ multiplex PCR. The sample has 150,000 to 160,000 clones; roughly nine tenths are singletons. The sample was peripheral blood. All receptors come from a woman between 65 and 79 years old with acute or convalescent COVID-19.

The gene calls are TRBV7-9 and TRBJ1-1, with 7 bases fitting TRBD1. The CDR3 loop spans 14 amino acids. Unmatched junction bases numbered 8, after V lost 5 bases and J lost 5 bases. The V gene's germline CDR1 is SEHNR and CDR2 FQNEAQ (reference sequence). The CDR3 loop reads CASSPAQGVTEAFF. The CDR3 region has the DNA TGTGCCAGCAGCCCGGCGCAGGGGGTGACTGAAGCTTTCTTT. The whole variable domain, filled in from reference TRBV7-9 and TRBJ1-1, reads DTGVSQNPRHKITKRGQNVTFRCDPISEHNRLYWYRQTLGQGPEFLTYFQNEAQLEKSRLLSDRFSAERPKGSFSTLEIQRTEQGDSAMYLCASSPAQGVTEAFFGQGTRLTVV.

The chain combines TRBV9 with TRBJ2-3; 7 nucleotides agree with TRBD2. This CDR3 has 16 amino acids. Per the germline V gene, CDR1 is SGDLS and CDR2 is YYNGEE. V shed 1 base and J 2 bases; nucleotides not matched to a gene: 7. CDR3 loop: CASSVSAGVVTDTQYF. The CDR3 DNA reads TGTGCCAGCAGCGTATCTGCGGGGGTAGTCACAGATACGCAGTATTTT.

This clone has just one count. This chain connects TRBV5-8 to TRBJ2-3; D gene unclear. This CDR3 is 14 amino acids long. Germline assignment: CDR1 SGHTS and CDR2 YDEGEE. V shed 2 bases and J shed 1 base, with 8 bases lying between them. The CDR3 DNA follows: TGTGCCAGCAGCTTTAGTAGAGGCACAGATACGCAGTATTTT. Its protein is CASSFSRGTDTQYF.

The chain combines TRBV24-1 with TRBJ2-5, with 9 bases that match TRBD2. Per germline, CDR1 KGHDR and CDR2 SFDVKD. The V and J ends lost 3 bases and 5 bases, in that order; junction bases with no gene match: 6. The CDR3 sequence is 15 residues long. This CDR3 reads CATSDARSGGETQYF. The CDR3, as DNA: TGTGCCACCAGTGATGCCCGTAGCGGGGGTGAGACCCAGTACTTC.

This clone was seen once. This sequence joins TRBV27 and TRBJ1-1; 7 positions agree with TRBD1. The CDR3 totals 15 residues. The germline gives CDR1 MNHEY, CDR2 SMNVEV (reference sequence). The ends lost 2 bases at V and 4 bases at J; junction bases unmatched: 7. The chain's CDR3 is CASSLGAGGSTEAFF. CDR3 nucleotides: TGTGCCAGCAGTTTAGGCGCAGGGGGAAGCACTGAAGCTTTCTTT.

The J gene is TRBJ1-3, the V gene TRBV18, with TRBD1 matching 7 bases. The V and J ends lost 4 bases and 1 base, in that order; junction bases with no gene match: 4. Germline CDR1 is KGHSH and CDR2 is LQKENI. This CDR3 has 15 residues. The CDR3 protein is CASSRGTDSGNTIYF. CDR3 in DNA: TGTGCCAGCTCACGAGGGACAGATTCTGGAAACACCATATATTTT.

In nucleotides, the CDR3 is TGTGCCAGCAGTTCCCGAGGGGGGGGCGGCTACGAGCAGTACTTC. Residues: CASSSRGGGGYEQYF. This chain links TRBV6-2 or TRBV6-3 with TRBJ2-7, with D perhaps matching TRBD2 (7 bases). Trimming took 4 bases from V and 3 from J, leaving 16 bases between them. Germline assignment: CDR1 MNHEY and CDR2 SVGEGT. This CDR3 spans 15 amino acids.

This clone was found a few times. J is TRBJ1-1 and V is TRBV5-5; a possible D gene is TRBD1 (6 bases). V was pared by 4 bases and J by 0 bases, with 10 bases between. Germline V CDR1 and CDR2: SGHKS, YYEKEE (reference sequence). This CDR3 has 14 amino acids. The CDR3 region is CASSKQGVNTEAFF. CDR3 DNA: TGTGCCAGCAGCAAACAGGGAGTGAACACTGAAGCTTTCTTT.

The chain joins TRBV9 to TRBJ2-1; D may be TRBD1 (6 bases). The CDR3 is made up of 14 amino acids. Germline CDR1 is SGDLS and CDR2 is YYNGEE. V lost 3 bases, J lost 2 bases, and 9 bases lay in between. CDR3: CASSGGQTYNEQFF. Here the CDR3 DNA reads TGTGCCAGCAGCGGAGGACAGACCTACAATGAGCAGTTCTTC.

This chain joins TRBV18 and TRBJ2-2; TRBD2 agrees at 9 bases. The CDR3 has 16 residues. Per the germline V gene, CDR1 is KGHSH and CDR2 is LQKENI. J was trimmed by 0 bases and V by 4 bases; bases with no gene match: 3. The CDR3 DNA follows: TGTGCCAGCTCACTAGCGGGGGTACCGAACACCGGGGAGCTGTTTTTT. This sequence encodes CASSLAGVPNTGELFF. Drawing the rest from reference TRBV18 and TRBJ2-2, the complete variable domain is NAGVMQNPRHLVRRRGQEARLRCSPMKGHSHVYWYRQLPEEGLKFMVYLQKENIIDESGMPKERFSAEFPKEGPSILRIQQVVRGDSAAYFCASSLAGVPNTGELFFGEGSRLTVL.

The genes are TRBV25-1 and TRBJ2-7, with 9 bases fitting TRBD1. The CDR3 is made up of 14 amino acids. V lost 6 bases and J lost 0; bases outside the gene matches: 3. Germline V gene data show CDR1 as MGHDK and CDR2 as SYGVNS. The CDR3, as DNA: TGTGCCAGCAGAAAGACAGGGGGCTCCTACGAGCAGTACTTC. Amino acids: CASRKTGGSYEQYF.

This clone was picked up one time. The V gene is TRBV7-8, the J gene TRBJ1-6; 7 bases agree with TRBD1. J was trimmed by 1 base and V by 5 bases; bases with no gene match: 11. The germline V gene has CDR1 SGHVS and CDR2 FQNEAQ. This CDR3 region has 18 residues. The CDR3 bases are TGTGCCAGCAGCCAGTACAGGGGAGTAGGATCCTATAATTCACCCCTCCACTTT. Encoded protein: CASSQYRGVGSYNSPLHF.

As to this clone: Sequence at one end of the junction differs from germline and may be a read error. The gene calls are TRBV30 and TRBJ1-2; TRBD1 agrees at 11 bases. Looked up from germline, CDR1 is GTSNPN and CDR2 is SVGIG (reference sequence). The length of the CDR3 is 12 residues. CDR3 nucleotide sequence: TGTGCCTGGAGTGGGGACAGGGGGAGTTTGGCCTTC. Protein sequence: CAWSGDRGSLAF. The variable domain in full, with the rest retrieved from reference TRBV30 and TRBJ1-2, is SQTIHQWPATLVQPVGSPLSLECTVEGTSNPNLYWYRQAAGRGLQLLFYSVGIGQISSEVPQNLSASRPQDRQFILSSKKLLLSDSGFYLCAWSGDRGSLAFGSGTRLTVV.

V is TRBV6-5 and J is TRBJ2-5; 7 bases match TRBD2. Germline assignment: CDR1 MNHEY and CDR2 SVGAGI. This CDR3 spans 15 amino acids. V was pared by 8 bases and J by 5 bases, with 14 bases of the junction left unmatched. CDR3: CASARLFGSGETQYF. The CDR3 region has the DNA TGTGCCAGCGCAAGGCTCTTTGGTAGCGGGGAGACCCAGTACTTC.

In this sample, this clone turned up once. The genes are TRBV2 and TRBJ1-3, with 7 bases identical to TRBD1. CDR1 is SNHLY and CDR2 is FYNNEI in the germline V gene. CDR3 length: 14 residues. The junction had 14 bases not matched to a gene; V was cut back by 9 bases and J by 9 bases. The CDR3 sequence is CASMTGLSRGTIYF. The CDR3 DNA reads as TGTGCCAGTATGACAGGGCTAAGTCGAGGCACCATATATTTT.

The V gene is TRBV7-9, the J gene TRBJ2-7; 9 positions match TRBD1. V shed 5 bases and J 5 bases; nucleotides not matched to a gene: 7. CDR3 length: 14 residues. Germline V gene lookup returns CDR1 SEHNR and CDR2 FQNEAQ (reference sequence). CDR3 in amino acids: CASSLGQGHHEQYF. CDR3 bases: TGTGCCAGCAGCCTCGGACAGGGGCACCACGAGCAGTACTTC.

This chain connects TRBV3-1 (or the pseudogene TRBV3-2) to TRBJ2-1, with 9 positions matching TRBD2. Germline values: CDR1 LGHDT, CDR2 YNNKEL (reference sequence). J was trimmed by 9 bases and V by 2 bases; bases with no gene match: 8. CDR3 length: 15 residues. The CDR3 region has the DNA TGTGCCAGCAGCCAAAAACCGGGACTAGCAGTTGAGCAGTTCTTC. It translates to CASSQKPGLAVEQFF.

V is TRBV7-8 and J is TRBJ2-6; TRBD1 might be the D (6 bases). V lost 5 bases and J lost 1, with 18 bases in between. Germline-derived CDR1 and CDR2 are SGHVS and FQNEAQ. CDR3 size: 18 residues. The CDR3 reads CASSPHAGVFSGANVLTF. The CDR3 DNA is TGTGCCAGCAGCCCCCACGCAGGGGTCTTTTCTGGGGCCAACGTCCTGACTTTC. The variable domain in full, with the rest retrieved from reference TRBV7-8 and TRBJ2-6, is GAGVSQSPRYKVAKRGQDVALRCDPISGHVSLFWYQQALGQGPEFLTYFQNEAQLDKSGLPSDRFFAERPEGSVSTLKIQRTQQEDSAVYLCASSPHAGVFSGANVLTFGAGSRLTVL.

The chain has TRBV19 and TRBJ1-2, with unresolved D. Germline lookup yields CDR1 LNHDA and CDR2 SQIVND (reference sequence). Trimming took 7 bases from V and 6 from J, leaving 21 bases between them. The CDR3 is 15 residues long. The CDR3, as DNA: TGTGCCAGTATCCGTGAGGGCAGCCTTAATCATGGCTACACCTTC. It codes for CASIREGSLNHGYTF.

This chain links TRBV19 with TRBJ1-2; 8 bases align to TRBD1. The V and J ends lost 6 bases and 8 bases, in that order; junction bases with no gene match: 5. The germline CDR1 and CDR2 sequences are LNHDA and SQIVND (reference sequence). The CDR3 runs 12 residues. The CDR3 nucleotides read TGTGCCAGTAGCAGACAGGGGAGCGGCTACACCTTC. This codes for CASSRQGSGYTF.

The chain joins TRBV19 to TRBJ2-1, with 8 bases that match TRBD1. The CDR3 extends over 14 amino acids. V lost 3 bases and J lost 7; bases outside the gene matches: 5. The germline gives CDR1 LNHDA, CDR2 SQIVND (reference sequence). The DNA of the CDR3 is TGTGCCAGTAGTATCTCGGACAGGGCGAATGAGCAGTTCTTC. Amino acids: CASSISDRANEQFF.

J is TRBJ2-2 and V is TRBV5-5, with a tentative D call TRBD1 (5 bases). With 0 bases removed from V and 4 bases from J, the gap between germline ends came to 10 bases. The CDR3 runs to 15 residues. CDR1 SGHKS and CDR2 YYEKEE come from the germline V gene (reference sequence). CDR3 in amino acids: CASSLASGATGELFF. The CDR3 nucleotides read TGTGCCAGCAGCTTGGCGTCTGGGGCCACCGGGGAGCTGTTTTTT.

This chain joins TRBV7-9 and TRBJ2-1; 9 bases are shared with TRBD2. CDR3 length equals 17 residues. V gave up 1 base and J gave up 2 bases; unmatched junction bases: 6. The germline V gene has CDR1 SEHNR and CDR2 FQNEAQ (reference sequence). The CDR3 bases are TGTGCCAGCAGCTTAGGGTCGGCGGGGGGGCCCTACAATGAGCAGTTCTTC. Translating it yields CASSLGSAGGPYNEQFF. Full variable domain (missing parts from reference TRBV7-9 and TRBJ2-1): DTGVSQNPRHKITKRGQNVTFRCDPISEHNRLYWYRQTLGQGPEFLTYFQNEAQLEKSRLLSDRFSAERPKGSFSTLEIQRTEQGDSAMYLCASSLGSAGGPYNEQFFGPGTRLTVL.

This chain links TRBV10-2 with TRBJ1-1; D might be TRBD1 (6 bases). The germline V and J ends were trimmed by 10 bases and 2 bases, with 17 bases remaining between them. Germline assignment: CDR1 WSHSY and CDR2 SAAADI. The CDR3 runs 14 residues. The CDR3 reads CATRVQGENTEAFF. The CDR3 region has the DNA TGCGCCACTCGGGTACAGGGTGAAAACACTGAAGCTTTCTTT.

The chain couples TRBV3-1 (or the pseudogene TRBV3-2) to TRBJ2-2; no clear D gene. The CDR3 consists of 14 residues. CDR1 is LGHDT, CDR2 YNNKEL, per germline (reference sequence). V was trimmed by 1 base and J by 7 bases, leaving 10 bases between them. CDR3 nucleotides: TGTGCCAGCAGCCAAGTTATACGGGTCGGGGAGCTGTTTTTT. The encoded protein is CASSQVIRVGELFF.

The J gene is TRBJ1-1, the V gene TRBV6-4, with 9 bases that match TRBD1. The CDR3 loop spans 16 amino acids. Germline V gene sequence: CDR1 MRHNA, CDR2 SNTAGT. The V segment lost 6 bases and the J segment 0 bases; nucleotides outside the gene matches: 8. The CDR3 sequence: CASSPGQGTLNTEAFF. The DNA of the CDR3 is TGTGCCAGCAGCCCGGGACAGGGAACCTTGAACACTGAAGCTTTCTTT.

The J gene is TRBJ2-7, the V gene TRBV7-9; 10 bases agree with TRBD1. Germline lookup yields CDR1 SEHNR and CDR2 FQNEAQ (reference sequence). The CDR3 has 15 amino acids. With V trimmed by 5 bases and J by 3 bases, 7 bases remained unmatched. CDR3 region: CASSIDRGRLYEQYV. The CDR3 nucleotides read TGTGCCAGCAGCATCGACAGGGGGCGCCTCTACGAGCAGTACGTC.

The chain joins TRBV19 to TRBJ2-7; 7 bases are a match to TRBD1. Unmatched junction bases numbered 7, after V lost 9 bases and J lost 2 bases. Germline assignment: CDR1 LNHDA and CDR2 SQIVND (reference sequence). CDR3 length: 13 amino acids. The CDR3 DNA follows: TGTGCCAGGGGACAGAGTAAGACCTACGAGCAGTACTTC. Translated, it gives CARGQSKTYEQYF.

J is TRBJ2-3 and V is TRBV5-1; TRBD1 agrees at 7 bases. Germline V lookup: CDR1 SGHRS, CDR2 YFSETQ. The CDR3 is made up of 15 amino acids. With V trimmed by 2 bases and J by 6 bases, 9 bases remained unmatched. CDR3 loop: CASSFTGTASDTQYF. The CDR3 region has the DNA TGCGCCAGCAGCTTTACCGGGACAGCCTCGGATACGCAGTATTTT.

This CDR3 reads CASSDAVSYGYTF. DNA of the CDR3: TGTGCCAGCAGTGATGCGGTCAGCTATGGCTACACCTTC. The chain couples TRBV6-1 to TRBJ1-2; D not resolved. Germline V CDR1 and CDR2: MNHNS, SASEGT. V was cut by 3 bases and J by 4 bases, with 9 bases left in between. The CDR3 spans 13 residues.